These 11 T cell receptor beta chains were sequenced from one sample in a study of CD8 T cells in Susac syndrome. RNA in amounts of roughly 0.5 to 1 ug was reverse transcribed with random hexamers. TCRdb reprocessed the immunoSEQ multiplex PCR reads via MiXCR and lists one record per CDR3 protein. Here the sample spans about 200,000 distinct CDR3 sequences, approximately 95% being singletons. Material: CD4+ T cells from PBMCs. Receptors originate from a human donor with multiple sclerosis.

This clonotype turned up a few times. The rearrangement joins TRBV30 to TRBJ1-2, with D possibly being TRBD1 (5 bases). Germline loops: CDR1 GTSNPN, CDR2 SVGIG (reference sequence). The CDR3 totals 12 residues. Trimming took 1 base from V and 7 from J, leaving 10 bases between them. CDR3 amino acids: CAWSGGDPGYTF. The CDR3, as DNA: TGTGCCTGGAGTGGAGGGGATCCTGGCTACACCTTC.

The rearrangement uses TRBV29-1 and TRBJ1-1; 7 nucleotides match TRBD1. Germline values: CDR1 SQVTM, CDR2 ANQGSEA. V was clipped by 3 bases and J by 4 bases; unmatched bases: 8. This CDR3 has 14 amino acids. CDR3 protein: CSVERAQGGTEAFF. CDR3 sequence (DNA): TGCAGCGTTGAGAGGGCCCAGGGGGGCACTGAAGCTTTCTTT.

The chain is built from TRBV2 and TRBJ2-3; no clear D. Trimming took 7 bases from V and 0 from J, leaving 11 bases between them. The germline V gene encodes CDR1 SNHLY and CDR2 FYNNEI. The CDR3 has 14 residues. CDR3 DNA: TGTGCCAGCAAAAGCCGTCCCAGCACAGATACGCAGTATTTT. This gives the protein CASKSRPSTDTQYF.

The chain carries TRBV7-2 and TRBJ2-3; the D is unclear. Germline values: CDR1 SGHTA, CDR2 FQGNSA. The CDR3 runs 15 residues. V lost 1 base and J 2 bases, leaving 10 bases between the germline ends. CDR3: CASSLVWASTDTQYF. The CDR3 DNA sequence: TGTGCCAGCAGCTTAGTATGGGCCTCCACAGATACGCAGTATTTT.

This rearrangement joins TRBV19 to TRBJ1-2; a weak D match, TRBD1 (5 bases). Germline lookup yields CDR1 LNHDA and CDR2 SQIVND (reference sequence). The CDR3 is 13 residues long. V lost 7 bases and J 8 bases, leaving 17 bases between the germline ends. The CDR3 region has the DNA TGTGCCAGTATCCCCCCCGTTGGGACCGGCTACACCTTC. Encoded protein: CASIPPVGTGYTF.

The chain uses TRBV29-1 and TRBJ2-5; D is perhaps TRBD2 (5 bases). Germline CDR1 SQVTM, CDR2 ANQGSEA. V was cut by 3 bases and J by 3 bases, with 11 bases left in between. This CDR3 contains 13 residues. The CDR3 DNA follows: TGCAGCGTTGACGAGGGAACAGAAGAGACCCAGTACTTC. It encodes CSVDEGTEETQYF.

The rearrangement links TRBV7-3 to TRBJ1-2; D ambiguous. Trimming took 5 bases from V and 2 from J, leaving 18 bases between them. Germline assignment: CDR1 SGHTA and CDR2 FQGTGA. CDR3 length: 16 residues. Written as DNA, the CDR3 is TGTGCCAGCAGCCGGCGTCGGGGTTCGGGGAACTATGGCTACACCTTC. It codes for CASSRRRGSGNYGYTF.

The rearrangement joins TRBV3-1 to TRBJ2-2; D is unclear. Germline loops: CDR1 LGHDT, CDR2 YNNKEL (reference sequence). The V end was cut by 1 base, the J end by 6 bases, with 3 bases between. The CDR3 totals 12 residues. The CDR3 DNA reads TGTGCCAGCAGCCAAGTGGCCGGGGAGCTGTTTTTT. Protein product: CASSQVAGELFF.

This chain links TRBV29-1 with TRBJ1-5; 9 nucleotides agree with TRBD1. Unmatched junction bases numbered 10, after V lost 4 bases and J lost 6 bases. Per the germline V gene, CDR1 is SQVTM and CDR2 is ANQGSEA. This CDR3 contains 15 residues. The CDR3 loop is CSVVEGDREGQPQHF. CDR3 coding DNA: TGCAGCGTTGTCGAGGGGGACAGGGAGGGTCAGCCCCAGCATTTT.

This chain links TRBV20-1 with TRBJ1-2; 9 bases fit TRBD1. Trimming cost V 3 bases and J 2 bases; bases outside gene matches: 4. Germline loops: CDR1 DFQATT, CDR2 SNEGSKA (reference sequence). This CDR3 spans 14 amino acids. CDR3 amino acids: CSASSGQGNYGYTF. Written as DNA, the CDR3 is TGCAGTGCTAGCTCCGGACAGGGGAACTATGGCTACACCTTC.

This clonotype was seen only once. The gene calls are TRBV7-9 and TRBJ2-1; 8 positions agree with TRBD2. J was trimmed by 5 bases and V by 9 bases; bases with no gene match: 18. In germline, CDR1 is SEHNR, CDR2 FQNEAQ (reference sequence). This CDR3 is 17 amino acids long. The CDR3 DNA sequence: TGTGCCAGTCCACCGGCCGAAATGGCGGGGGGTGACAATGAGCAGTTCTTC. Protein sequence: CASPPAEMAGGDNEQFF.